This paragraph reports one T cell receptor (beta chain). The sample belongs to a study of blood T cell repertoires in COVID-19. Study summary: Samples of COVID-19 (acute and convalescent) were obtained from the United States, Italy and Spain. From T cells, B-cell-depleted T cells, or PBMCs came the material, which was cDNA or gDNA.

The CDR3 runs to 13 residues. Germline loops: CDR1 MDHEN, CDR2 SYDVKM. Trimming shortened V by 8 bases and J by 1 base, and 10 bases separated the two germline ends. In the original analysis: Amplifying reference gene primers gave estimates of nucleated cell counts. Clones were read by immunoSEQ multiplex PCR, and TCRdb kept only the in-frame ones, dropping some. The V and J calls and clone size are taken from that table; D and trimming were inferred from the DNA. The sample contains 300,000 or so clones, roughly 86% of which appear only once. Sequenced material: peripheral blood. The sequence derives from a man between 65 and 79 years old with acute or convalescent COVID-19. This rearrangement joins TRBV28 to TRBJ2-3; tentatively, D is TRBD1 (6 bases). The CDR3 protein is CASRRTGTDTQYF. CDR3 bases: TGTGCCAGCCGTAGGACAGGCACAGATACGCAGTATTTT.